Described below is a single T cell receptor (beta chain) sequence and its context. What it recognizes is unknown. These data belong to a study of cytomegalovirus exposure and HLA in healthy donors. Findings and caveats of the study: In a later analysis, TCR beta V- and J-gene trimming was associated with a missense DCLRE1C variant. The Asian-associated ancestry cluster reportedly had fewer N-insertions than the roughly 720-donor mean in a later analysis. In a later analysis, the majority of CMV-associated beta chains seemingly showed HLA restriction.

CDR1 SNHLY and CDR2 FYNNEI come from the germline V gene. V gave up 2 bases and J gave up 5 bases; unmatched junction bases: 5. The CDR3 sequence is 15 residues long. Despite likely unrecorded immune exposures, the donors were nominally healthy at the time of sampling. PCR used 60 Vbeta primers and 13 Jbeta primers. Libraries were prepared by immunoSEQ multiplex PCR; TCRdb keeps only in-frame clonotypes and omits some of them. The table includes approximately 160,000 clones, 84% detected once. V gene TRBV2 combines with J gene TRBJ2-2; 7 nucleotides align to TRBD2. The source is a man between 18 and 29 years old in good health and CMV-seronegative. The material sequenced was PBMCs. The CDR3 region has the DNA TGTGCCAGCAGTGAACGGGACTACAATACCGGGGAGCTGTTTTTT. The encoded protein is CASSERDYNTGELFF.